This passage covers 31 T cell receptor beta chains from one sample sequenced in a study of read filtering for tumor transcriptome and immune sequencing. This library used around 0.4 ug RNA and molecular barcoded adaptors spanning alpha/delta and beta/gamma chains. TCRdb redid the calling of the reads with MiXCR, one entry per CDR3 protein. The table includes some 140,000 distinct CDR3 sequences, 13% detected once. Sequenced material: a population of CD138-negative cells sorted from bone marrow. These receptors all come from a donor at least 40 years old with multiple myeloma.

There are many counts of this clonotype. The chain joins TRBV5-1 to TRBJ1-1; no clear D. From germline, CDR1 is SGHRS and CDR2 YFSETQ. The CDR3 is 15 amino acids. V lost 0 bases to trimming and J lost 2 bases, with 11 bases between them. DNA of the CDR3: TGCGCCAGCAGCTTGGGGTATGCAGATAACACTGAAGCTTTCTTT. As protein: CASSLGYADNTEAFF.

Details on this clonotype: One base away lies a much larger clone, so this may be a sequencing read error. The chain has TRBV18 and TRBJ2-1; D is uncertain. Per germline, CDR1 KGHSH and CDR2 LQKENI. The CDR3 covers 14 residues. Trimming cost V 3 bases and J 8 bases, with 14 bases left between them. CDR3 DNA: TGTGCCAGCTCACCGGGGTTTGGCGCGGATGAGCAGTTCTTC. It is translated as CASSPGFGADEQFF.

Many counts were recorded for this clonotype. This chain connects TRBV7-2 to TRBJ2-1; D perhaps matches TRBD2 (5 bases). The V gene's germline CDR1 is SGHTA and CDR2 FQGNSA. V was shortened by 0 bases and J by 8 bases, with 11 bases between the two germline ends. CDR3 length: 14 residues. The CDR3 loop is CASSLALELYEQFF. As DNA, the CDR3 is TGTGCCAGCAGCTTAGCACTAGAGCTCTATGAGCAGTTCTTC.

A word on this clonotype: A much bigger clone sits one base away, suggesting this may be a read error. The CDR3 carries no conserved terminal phenylalanine or tryptophan, so it likely arises from a read error. The chain carries TRBV12-3 or TRBV12-4 and TRBJ2-2; 9 positions agree with TRBD1. The CDR3 has 14 amino acids. The V and J ends lost 3 bases and 7 bases, in that order; junction bases with no gene match: 3. Here the CDR3 DNA reads TGTGCCAGCAGTTTTACAGGGGGCGACGGGGAGCTGTTTCTT. Translated, it gives CASSFTGGDGELFL.

This clonotype occurred a few times. The V gene is TRBV9, the J gene TRBJ2-2; a weak D match, TRBD2 (5 bases). Germline CDR1 SGDLS, CDR2 YYNGEE. This CDR3 is built from 15 residues. Trimming removed 0 bases at V and 4 bases at J, with 10 bases between. Here the CDR3 DNA reads TGTGCCAGCAGCGTAGAGTGGGCGGGCACCGGGGAGCTGTTTTTT. Translation gives CASSVEWAGTGELFF.

V gene TRBV20-1 combines with J gene TRBJ2-3, with D perhaps TRBD1 or TRBD2 (5 bases each). From germline, CDR1 is DFQATT and CDR2 SNEGSKA (reference sequence). The CDR3 loop spans 12 amino acids. Trimming stripped 5 bases from V and 2 bases from J, with 8 bases between. The CDR3 DNA is TGCAGTGCTGGGGACGACACAGATACGCAGTATTTT. Amino acids: CSAGDDTDTQYF.

This clonotype showed up many times. This chain connects TRBV18 to TRBJ1-1; D ambiguous. CDR1 KGHSH and CDR2 LQKENI come from the germline V gene. The CDR3 runs 13 residues. V was cut by 4 bases and J by 0 bases, with 6 bases left in between. The CDR3 is CASSQAVNTEAFF. The CDR3 DNA reads as TGTGCCAGCTCACAGGCCGTGAACACTGAAGCTTTCTTT.

At least ten counts were recorded for this clonotype. The chain couples TRBV20-1 to TRBJ2-7; unclear D gene. CDR3 length: 10 residues. V shed 6 bases and J shed 6 bases, with 9 bases lying between them. CDR1 is DFQATT, CDR2 SNEGSKA, per germline (reference sequence). The CDR3 spells CSAGRREQYF. For the CDR3, the DNA is TGCAGTGCCGGGCGGCGCGAGCAGTACTTC.

This clonotype occurred many times. This chain uses TRBV20-1 with TRBJ2-3; D tentatively reads TRBD1 or TRBD2 (5 bases each). The V and J ends lost 0 bases and 4 bases respectively, with 17 bases between them. The V gene's germline CDR1 is DFQATT and CDR2 SNEGSKA (reference sequence). The CDR3 totals 16 residues. CDR3 region: CSARDLAPMGADTQYF. The CDR3 nucleotides read TGCAGTGCTAGAGATCTAGCACCGATGGGGGCAGATACGCAGTATTTT.

As for this clonotype: A read error is possible here, since a much larger clone lies one base away. The chain links TRBV3-1 to TRBJ2-7; perhaps TRBD2 as D (5 bases). CDR3 length: 12 residues. V lost 4 bases and J 6 bases, leaving 10 bases between the germline ends. Germline CDR1 LGHDT, CDR2 YNNKEL (reference sequence). The CDR3 region has the DNA TGTGCCAGCAGCCTCCGGGCGGGCGAGCAGTACTTC. Translating it yields CASSLRAGEQYF.

This clonotype was found many times. Here the CDR3 reads CSVDGTVPNYNEQFF. As DNA, the CDR3 is TGCAGCGTTGATGGGACAGTACCCAACTACAATGAGCAGTTCTTC. The chain is built from TRBV29-1 and TRBJ2-1; 7 bases are a match to TRBD1. The CDR3 spans 15 residues. Losses at the gene ends were 3 bases for V and 3 bases for J; bases not matched to a gene: 8. Germline V CDR1 and CDR2: SQVTM, ANQGSEA.

This clonotype was recorded many times. This sequence joins TRBV3-1 and TRBJ2-1; 13 bases line up with TRBD2. The germline CDR1 and CDR2 sequences are LGHDT and YNNKEL (reference sequence). After removal of 2 bases from V and 4 bases from J, the junction contained 8 bases not matched to a gene. This CDR3 is 18 amino acids long. As DNA, the CDR3 is TGTGCCAGCAGCCAAAAAGGGACTAGCGGGAACATTTACAATGAGCAGTTCTTC. It codes for CASSQKGTSGNIYNEQFF.

This clonotype was recorded a few times. Germline is not matched at one junction end, which may reflect a read error. The rearrangement uses TRBV5-1 and TRBJ2-5; D tentatively fits TRBD1 or TRBD2 (5 bases each). This CDR3 comprises 13 residues. CDR1 and CDR2 from the germline V gene are SGHRS and YFSETQ. In DNA form, the CDR3 reads TGCGCCAGCAGCCGAAGACAGAGGGAGACCCAGCACTTC. Translating it yields CASSRRQRETQHF.

This clonotype has more than one count but fewer than ten. Given a much more abundant clone one base away, this may be a read error. Here the CDR3 omits its conserved ending phenylalanine or tryptophan, so a read error is the likely source. The chain is built from TRBV5-6 and TRBJ1-1; D remains unclear. CDR3 length: 15 residues. The V and J ends lost 0 bases and 0 bases respectively, with 9 bases between them. CDR1 and CDR2 (germline): SGHDT, YYEEEE. The CDR3 protein is CASSLALRVNTEAFL. The CDR3, as DNA: TGTGCCAGCAGCTTGGCGCTAAGGGTGAACACTGAAGCTTTCCTT.

Remarks on this clonotype: With a much larger clone just one base away, this may be a read error. It is likely a read error, because the conserved phenylalanine at the end of the CDR3 is missing. The chain employs TRBV11-2 and TRBJ2-7; 8 nucleotides align to TRBD1. The CDR3 runs to 14 residues. CDR1 SGHAT and CDR2 FQNNGV come from the germline V gene. Trimming removed 7 bases from V and 0 bases from J; junction bases left unmatched: 5. In nucleotides, the CDR3 is TGTGCCAGCAAAGGGACAGGACTCTCCTACGAGCAGTACCTC. Protein sequence: CASKGTGLSYEQYL.

This clonotype has ten or more counts. The chain is built from TRBV5-6 and TRBJ2-3, with 11 bases that match TRBD2. Trimming removed 0 bases from V and 6 bases from J; junction bases left unmatched: 6. There are 16 residues in the CDR3. Germline CDR1 SGHDT, CDR2 YYEEEE. In nucleotides, the CDR3 is TGTGCCAGCAGCTTGGGACTAGCGGGATATACCGATACGCAGTATTTT. Translated, it gives CASSLGLAGYTDTQYF. The variable domain in full, with the rest retrieved from reference TRBV5-6 and TRBJ2-3, is DAGVTQSPTHLIKTRGQQVTLRCSPKSGHDTVSWYQQALGQGPQFIFQYYEEEERQRGNFPDRFSGHQFPNYSSELNVNALLLGDSALYLCASSLGLAGYTDTQYFGPGTRLTVL.

Regarding this clonotype: At one boundary the junction diverges from the germline segment, which might be a read error. V gene TRBV7-8 combines with J gene TRBJ2-1, with 8 bases identical to TRBD2. CDR1 and CDR2 from the germline V gene are SGHVS and FQNEAQ. The CDR3 has 14 residues. Here the CDR3 DNA reads TGTGCCGGCAGCGTAGCGGGGCGATACAGTGAGCAGTTCTTC. Translation gives CAGSVAGRYSEQFF.

This clonotype was seen repeatedly, ten times or more. The chain is built from TRBV29-1 and TRBJ2-1; TRBD2 matches at 10 bases. V shed 7 bases, J shed 1 base, and the junction held 10 bases outside the gene matches. CDR3 size: 16 residues. From germline, CDR1 is SQVTM and CDR2 ANQGSEA. The chain's CDR3 is CSALSTSGYSYNEQFF. CDR3 coding DNA: TGCAGCGCCCTCTCGACTAGCGGGTATTCCTACAATGAGCAGTTCTTC.

This clonotype was recorded many times. The rearrangement links TRBV19 to TRBJ1-2, with unresolved D. V lost 2 bases, J lost 6 bases, and 16 bases lay in between. The CDR3 contains 15 residues. Germline loops: CDR1 LNHDA, CDR2 SQIVND (reference sequence). CDR3 protein: CASSISAARYDGYTF. The CDR3 DNA reads TGTGCCAGTAGTATATCGGCAGCCCGTTATGATGGCTACACCTTC.

This clonotype was seen only a few times. The chain uses TRBV30 and TRBJ1-3; the D is unclear. The CDR3 loop spans 14 amino acids. V lost 1 base and J lost 2, with 9 bases in between. Germline CDR1 and CDR2: GTSNPN and SVGIG (reference sequence). The CDR3 sequence is CAWSETVPGNTIYF. DNA for the CDR3: TGTGCCTGGAGTGAAACCGTTCCTGGAAACACCATATATTTT.

The sample holds a few counts of this clonotype. Here the CDR3 omits its conserved ending phenylalanine or tryptophan, so a read error is the likely source. The rearrangement links TRBV7-2 to TRBJ2-3; 7 bases line up with TRBD2. Per germline, CDR1 SGHTA and CDR2 FQGNSA. V shed 3 bases and J 2 bases; nucleotides not matched to a gene: 8. CDR3 length equals 16 residues. The CDR3 sequence: CASSLVVLADTDTQYS. The CDR3 DNA follows: TGTGCCAGCAGCTTGGTCGTGCTAGCGGACACAGATACGCAGTATTCT.

There are a few counts of this clonotype. The genes are TRBV6-2 or TRBV6-3 and TRBJ2-7; 7 positions match TRBD2. Germline CDR1 is MNHEY and CDR2 is SVGEGT. This CDR3 is built from 15 residues. J was trimmed by 2 bases and V by 6 bases; bases with no gene match: 10. CDR3 residues: CASSIGLGVTYEQYF. In DNA form, the CDR3 reads TGTGCCAGCAGCATAGGACTAGGGGTTACCTACGAGCAGTACTTC.

V and J are TRBV7-3 and TRBJ2-5, with 9 positions matching TRBD1. The J segment lost 3 bases and the V segment lost 2 bases, leaving 4 bases of the junction unmatched. Germline V CDR1 and CDR2: SGHTA, FQGTGA. There are 15 residues in the CDR3. CDR3 protein: CASSLAGTGKETQYF. CDR3 DNA: TGTGCCAGCAGCTTAGCCGGGACAGGGAAAGAGACCCAGTACTTC. Full variable domain (outside the CDR3, taken from reference TRBV7-3 and TRBJ2-5): GAGVSQTPSNKVTEKGKYVELRCDPISGHTALYWYRQSLGQGPEFLIYFQGTGAADDSGLPNDRFFAVRPEGSVSTLKIQRTERGDSAVYLCASSLAGTGKETQYFGPGTRLLVL.

As concerns this clonotype: An end of the junction does not agree with germline; a read error may underlie this. The chain joins TRBV5-4 to TRBJ2-3; 9 bases agree with TRBD2. The CDR3 consists of 15 residues. Per the germline V gene, CDR1 is SGHNT and CDR2 is YYREEE (reference sequence). The CDR3 is CASSSISGSADRQYF. Written as DNA, the CDR3 is TGTGCCAGCAGCTCGATTAGCGGGAGTGCAGATAGGCAGTATTTT.

This clonotype was recorded many times. This chain joins TRBV24-1 and TRBJ2-1; 14 nucleotides line up with TRBD2. Per the germline V gene, CDR1 is KGHDR and CDR2 is SFDVKD. The CDR3 totals 20 residues. Trimming took 0 bases from V and 2 from J; bases not matched to a gene: 8. The CDR3 loop is CATSDLPGLAGVGTYNEQFF. CDR3 bases: TGTGCCACCAGTGATTTGCCGGGACTAGCGGGAGTGGGGACCTACAATGAGCAGTTCTTC.

The rearrangement links TRBV11-3 to TRBJ1-3; 9 bases are a match to TRBD1. The V and J ends lost 7 bases and 4 bases, in that order; junction bases with no gene match: 14. CDR1 and CDR2 from the germline V gene are SGHNT and YENEEA. The CDR3 loop spans 17 amino acids. The CDR3: CASTPSAGQGAGNTIYF. DNA for the CDR3: TGTGCCAGCACACCATCGGCGGGACAGGGAGCGGGAAACACCATATATTTT.

This clonotype was seen ten or more times. The J gene is TRBJ1-1, the V gene TRBV29-1, with D uncertain. Germline CDR1 reads SQVTM; CDR2 reads ANQGSEA. This CDR3 is 12 amino acids long. Trimming shortened V by 6 bases and J by 0 bases, and 8 bases separated the two germline ends. The CDR3 loop reads CSVLRLNTEAFF. CDR3 sequence (DNA): TGCAGCGTCCTCCGACTGAACACTGAAGCTTTCTTT.

This clonotype was seen only a few times. The rearrangement uses TRBV6-1 and TRBJ2-3; D may be TRBD2 (6 bases). This CDR3 has 14 amino acids. V was trimmed by 3 bases and J by 4 bases, leaving 11 bases between them. Germline assignment: CDR1 MNHNS and CDR2 SASEGT. CDR3 coding DNA: TGTGCCAGCAGTGAGGAGGGGCCCCCAGATACGCAGTATTTT. This codes for CASSEEGPPDTQYF.

As concerns this clonotype: A much larger clone lies a single base off, so this may be a read error. The chain links TRBV6-2 or TRBV6-3 to TRBJ2-7, with 7 bases lining up with TRBD2. The CDR3 spans 15 residues. Germline V gene data show CDR1 as MNHEY and CDR2 as SVGEGT. CDR3 sequence: CASTKREGLSYVQYF. The CDR3 region has the DNA TGTGCCAGCACGAAGCGGGAAGGACTGTCCTACGTGCAGTACTTC.

This clonotype was detected ten times or more. The chain has TRBV29-1 and TRBJ2-7; 7 nucleotides align to TRBD1. CDR1 is SQVTM, CDR2 ANQGSEA, per germline. V lost 6 bases and J lost 3; bases outside the gene matches: 17. There are 16 residues in the CDR3. CDR3: CSVVGSRGRPDYEQYF. DNA of the CDR3: TGCAGCGTCGTGGGTTCAAGGGGGCGACCCGACTACGAGCAGTACTTC.

This clonotype was counted at least ten times. CDR3 sequence: CASSLFSNSYEQYF. CDR3 coding DNA: TGTGCCAGCAGCTTGTTTAGCAACTCCTACGAGCAGTACTTC. V gene TRBV5-6 combines with J gene TRBJ2-7; unclear D gene. CDR1 is SGHDT, CDR2 YYEEEE, per germline. Trimming removed 1 base from V and 0 bases from J, with 8 bases in between. This CDR3 contains 14 residues.